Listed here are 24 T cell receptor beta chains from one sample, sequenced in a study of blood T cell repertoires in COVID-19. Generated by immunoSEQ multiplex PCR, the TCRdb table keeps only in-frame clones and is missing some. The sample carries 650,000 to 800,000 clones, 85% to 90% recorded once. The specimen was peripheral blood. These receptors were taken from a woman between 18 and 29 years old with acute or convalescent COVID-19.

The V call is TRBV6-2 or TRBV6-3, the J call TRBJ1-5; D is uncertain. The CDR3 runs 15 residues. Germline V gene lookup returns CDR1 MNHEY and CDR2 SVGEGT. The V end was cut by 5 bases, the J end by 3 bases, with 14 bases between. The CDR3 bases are TGTGCCAGCAGTGCCCCCATGGGCTCCAATCAGCCCCAGCATTTT. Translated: CASSAPMGSNQPQHF.

CDR3 protein: CASSILTGAYTF. DNA of the CDR3: TGCGCCAGCAGCATACTGACAGGGGCCTACACCTTC. The rearrangement links TRBV5-1 to TRBJ1-2, with TRBD1 identical over 8 bases. The V gene's germline CDR1 is SGHRS and CDR2 YFSETQ. V lost 4 bases, J lost 10 bases, and 6 bases stayed unmatched. This CDR3 is 12 amino acids long.

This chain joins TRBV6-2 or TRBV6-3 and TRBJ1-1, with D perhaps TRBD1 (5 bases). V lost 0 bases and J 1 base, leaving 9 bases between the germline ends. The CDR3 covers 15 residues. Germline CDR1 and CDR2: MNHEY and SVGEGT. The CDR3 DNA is TGTGCCAGCAGTTACTCGTCACAGGCGAACACTGAAGCTTTCTTT. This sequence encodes CASSYSSQANTEAFF.

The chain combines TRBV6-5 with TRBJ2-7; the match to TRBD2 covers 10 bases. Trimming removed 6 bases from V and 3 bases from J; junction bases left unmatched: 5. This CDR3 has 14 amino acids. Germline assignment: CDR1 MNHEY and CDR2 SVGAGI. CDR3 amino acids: CASSRLAGDYEQYF. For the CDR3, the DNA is TGTGCCAGCAGCCGTCTAGCGGGGGACTACGAGCAGTACTTC.

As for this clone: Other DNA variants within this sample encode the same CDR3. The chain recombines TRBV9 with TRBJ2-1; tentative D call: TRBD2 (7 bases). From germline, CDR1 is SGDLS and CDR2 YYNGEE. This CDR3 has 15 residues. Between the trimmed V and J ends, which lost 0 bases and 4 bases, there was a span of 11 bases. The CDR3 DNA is TGTGCCAGCAGCGTAGGAGGGGGGGCATACAATGAGCAGTTCTTC. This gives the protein CASSVGGGAYNEQFF. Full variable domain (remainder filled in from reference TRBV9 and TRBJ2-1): DSGVTQTPKHLITATGQRVTLRCSPRSGDLSVYWYQQSLDQGLQFLIQYYNGEERAKGNILERFSAQQFPDLHSELNLSSLELGDSALYFCASSVGGGAYNEQFFGPGTRLTVL.

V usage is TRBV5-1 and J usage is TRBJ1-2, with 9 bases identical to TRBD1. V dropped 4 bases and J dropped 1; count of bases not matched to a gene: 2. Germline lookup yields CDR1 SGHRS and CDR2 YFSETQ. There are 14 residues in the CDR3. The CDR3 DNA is TGCGCCAGCAGCCGGGACAGGGATAACTATGGCTACACCTTC. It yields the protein CASSRDRDNYGYTF.

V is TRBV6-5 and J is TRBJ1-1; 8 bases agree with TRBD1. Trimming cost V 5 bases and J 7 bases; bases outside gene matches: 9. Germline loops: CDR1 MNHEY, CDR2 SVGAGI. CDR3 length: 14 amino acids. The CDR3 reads CASSTPRQGREAFF. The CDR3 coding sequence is TGTGCCAGCAGTACCCCTAGACAGGGGCGTGAAGCTTTCTTT.

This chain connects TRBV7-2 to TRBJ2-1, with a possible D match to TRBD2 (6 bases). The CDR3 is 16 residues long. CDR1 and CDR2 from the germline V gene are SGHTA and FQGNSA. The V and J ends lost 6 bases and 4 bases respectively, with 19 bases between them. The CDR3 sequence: CASSFYPGGAYNEQFF. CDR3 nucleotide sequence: TGTGCCAGCAGTTTCTACCCGGGCGGGGCTTACAATGAGCAGTTCTTC.

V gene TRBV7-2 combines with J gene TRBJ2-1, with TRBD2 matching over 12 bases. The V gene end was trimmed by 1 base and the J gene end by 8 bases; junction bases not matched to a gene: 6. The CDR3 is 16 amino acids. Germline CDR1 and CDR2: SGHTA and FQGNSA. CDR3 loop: CASSLVLAGGDDEQFF. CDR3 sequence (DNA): TGTGCCAGCAGCTTAGTACTAGCGGGGGGCGACGATGAGCAGTTCTTC.

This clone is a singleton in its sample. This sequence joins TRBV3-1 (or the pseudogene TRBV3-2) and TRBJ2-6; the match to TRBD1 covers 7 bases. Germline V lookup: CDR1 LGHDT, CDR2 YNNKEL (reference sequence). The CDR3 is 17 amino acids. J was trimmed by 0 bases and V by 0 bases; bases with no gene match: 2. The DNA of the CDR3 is TGTGCCAGCAGCCAAGAACGGACAGGCTCTGGGGCCAACGTCCTGACTTTC. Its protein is CASSQERTGSGANVLTF.

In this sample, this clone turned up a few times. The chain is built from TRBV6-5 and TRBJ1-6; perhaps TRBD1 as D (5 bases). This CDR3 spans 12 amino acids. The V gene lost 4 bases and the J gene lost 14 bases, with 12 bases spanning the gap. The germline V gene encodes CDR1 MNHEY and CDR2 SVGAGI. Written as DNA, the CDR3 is TGTGCCAGCAGTTCGGGGGGGTTCACCCTCCACTTT. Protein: CASSSGGFTLHF.

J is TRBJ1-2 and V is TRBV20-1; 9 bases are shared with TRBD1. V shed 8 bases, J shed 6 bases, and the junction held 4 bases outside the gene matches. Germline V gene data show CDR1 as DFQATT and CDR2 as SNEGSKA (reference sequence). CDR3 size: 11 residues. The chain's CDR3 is CSTQGANGYTF. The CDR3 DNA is TGCAGTACACAGGGGGCAAATGGCTACACCTTC.

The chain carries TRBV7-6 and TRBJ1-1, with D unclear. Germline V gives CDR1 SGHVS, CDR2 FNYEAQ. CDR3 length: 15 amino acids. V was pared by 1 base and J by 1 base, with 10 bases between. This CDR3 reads CASSLVGQKNTEAFF. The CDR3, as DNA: TGTGCCAGCAGCTTAGTTGGCCAGAAGAACACTGAAGCTTTCTTT.

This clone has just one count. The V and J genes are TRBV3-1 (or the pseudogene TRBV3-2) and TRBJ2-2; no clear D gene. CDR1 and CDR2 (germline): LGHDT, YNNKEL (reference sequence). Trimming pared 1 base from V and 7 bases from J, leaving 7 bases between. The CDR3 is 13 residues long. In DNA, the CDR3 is TGTGCCAGCAGCCAAGTTCAACTCGGGGAGCTGTTTTTT. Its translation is CASSQVQLGELFF.

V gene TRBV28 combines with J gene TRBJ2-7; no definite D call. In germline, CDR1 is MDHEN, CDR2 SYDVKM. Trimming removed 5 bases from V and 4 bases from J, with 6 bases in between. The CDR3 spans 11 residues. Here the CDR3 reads CASSTTYEQYF. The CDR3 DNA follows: TGTGCCAGCAGTACTACATACGAGCAGTACTTC.

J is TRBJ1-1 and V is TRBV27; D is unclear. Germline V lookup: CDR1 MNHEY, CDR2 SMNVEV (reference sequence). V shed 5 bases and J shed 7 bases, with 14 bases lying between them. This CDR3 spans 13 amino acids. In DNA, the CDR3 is TGTGCCAGCAGTCCCCCGGGTCCCTATGAAGCTTTCTTT. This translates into CASSPPGPYEAFF.

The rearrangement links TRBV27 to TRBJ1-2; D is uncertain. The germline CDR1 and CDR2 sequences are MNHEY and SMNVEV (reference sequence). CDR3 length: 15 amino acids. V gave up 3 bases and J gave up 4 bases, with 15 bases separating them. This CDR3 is CASSLYRGRAYGYTF. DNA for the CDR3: TGTGCCAGCAGTTTGTATCGGGGAAGAGCCTATGGCTACACCTTC.

CDR3 DNA sequence: TGTGCCAGCAGCAAACAGGGCACTGAAGCTTTCTTT. Its translation: CASSKQGTEAFF. The chain combines TRBV2 with TRBJ1-1, with TRBD1 as a possible D gene (6 bases). Germline V gene sequence: CDR1 SNHLY, CDR2 FYNNEI. CDR3 length equals 12 residues. The V end lost 6 bases, the J end lost 4 bases, and 9 bases lay between the germline ends.

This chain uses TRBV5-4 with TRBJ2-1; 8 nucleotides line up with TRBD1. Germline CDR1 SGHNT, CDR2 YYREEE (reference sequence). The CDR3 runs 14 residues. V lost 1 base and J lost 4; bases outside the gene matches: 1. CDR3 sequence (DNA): TGTGCCAGCAGCTTGACAGGGGGTTACAATGAGCAGTTCTTC. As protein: CASSLTGGYNEQFF. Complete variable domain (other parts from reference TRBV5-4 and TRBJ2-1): ETGVTQSPTHLIKTRGQQVTLRCSSQSGHNTVSWYQQALGQGPQFIFQYYREEENGRGNFPPRFSGLQFPNYSSELNVNALELDDSALYLCASSLTGGYNEQFFGPGTRLTVL.

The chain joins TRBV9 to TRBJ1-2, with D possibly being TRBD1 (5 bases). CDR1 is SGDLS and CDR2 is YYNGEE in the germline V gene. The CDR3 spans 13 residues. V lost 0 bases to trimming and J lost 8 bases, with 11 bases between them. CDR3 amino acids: CASSVVSGKGYTF. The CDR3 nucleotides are TGTGCCAGCAGCGTAGTTTCAGGGAAAGGCTACACCTTC.

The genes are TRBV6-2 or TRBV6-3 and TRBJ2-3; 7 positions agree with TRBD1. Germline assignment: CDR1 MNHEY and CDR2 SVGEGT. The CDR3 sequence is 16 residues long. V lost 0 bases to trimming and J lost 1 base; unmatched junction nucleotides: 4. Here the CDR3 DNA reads TGTGCCAGCAGTTACTCGGCCACAGGGGGCACAGATACGCAGTATTTT. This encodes CASSYSATGGTDTQYF.

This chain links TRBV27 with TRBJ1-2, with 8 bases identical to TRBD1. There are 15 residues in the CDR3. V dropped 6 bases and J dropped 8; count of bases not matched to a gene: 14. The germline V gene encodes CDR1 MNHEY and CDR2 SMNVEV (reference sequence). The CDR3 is CASRVPGQGTEGYTF. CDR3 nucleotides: TGTGCCAGCAGGGTCCCCGGACAGGGAACAGAGGGCTACACCTTC.

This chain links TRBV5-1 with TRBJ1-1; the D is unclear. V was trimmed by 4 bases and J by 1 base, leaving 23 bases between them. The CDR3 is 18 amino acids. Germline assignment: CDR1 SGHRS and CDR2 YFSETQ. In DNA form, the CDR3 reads TGCGCCAGCAGCCCCATTACCTTTAAAGGGAGTGGGAACACTGAAGCTTTCTTT. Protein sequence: CASSPITFKGSGNTEAFF.

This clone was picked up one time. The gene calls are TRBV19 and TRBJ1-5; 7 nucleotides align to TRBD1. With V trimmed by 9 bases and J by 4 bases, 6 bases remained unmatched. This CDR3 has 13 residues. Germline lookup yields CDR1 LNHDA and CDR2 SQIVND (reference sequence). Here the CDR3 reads CASAKTGNQPQHF. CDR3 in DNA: TGTGCCAGCGCTAAGACAGGGAATCAGCCCCAGCATTTT.